One and the same sample provided the 14 T cell receptor beta chains below, sequenced in a study of T cell repertoires in cytomegalovirus infection. No antigen is known for these receptors. TCRdb re-called the reads with MiXCR, one entry per CDR3 protein. The sample holds about a million distinct CDR3 sequences, less than 35% seen once. The material was cultured CD8+ T cells from PBMCs, obtained from culture after CMV antigen stimulation. These receptors all stem from a human donor in good health (CMV status not recorded). Some clones in this sample may be carry-over from other donors' samples.

The V call is TRBV7-8, the J call TRBJ2-7, with TRBD2 identical over 8 bases. V trimming: 1 base; J trimming: 2 bases; junction bases outside the gene matches: 4. CDR3 length: 15 amino acids. Germline CDR1 SGHVS, CDR2 FQNEAQ. The DNA for the CDR3 is TGTGCCAGCAGCTTAGGCCTAGCGGGCACCTACGAGCAGTACGTC. Encoded protein: CASSLGLAGTYEQYV.

This clonotype has only a few counts. The rearrangement joins TRBV10-3 to TRBJ1-2; unclear D gene. Germline CDR1 and CDR2: ENHRY and SYGVKD. V lost 6 bases, J lost 7 bases, and 9 bases lay in between. This CDR3 comprises 11 residues. The DNA of the CDR3 is TGTGCCATCAGAACAACGGCTGGCTACACCTTC. Translation: CAIRTTAGYTF.

This clonotype occurred a few times. The V call is TRBV9, the J call TRBJ1-3; D perhaps matches TRBD1 (5 bases). CDR1 SGDLS and CDR2 YYNGEE come from the germline V gene. With 3 bases removed from V and 0 bases from J, the gap between germline ends came to 10 bases. The CDR3 consists of 15 residues. As DNA, the CDR3 is TGTGCCAGCAGCGATGAAGGGACCTCTGGAAACACCATATATTTT. Translation gives CASSDEGTSGNTIYF.

This clonotype was found a few times. J is TRBJ2-1 and V is TRBV9; D is uncertain. Germline V lookup: CDR1 SGDLS, CDR2 YYNGEE. The V and J ends lost 0 bases and 4 bases respectively, with 8 bases between them. The CDR3 is 14 amino acids. The CDR3 protein is CASSVGAPYNEQFF. DNA of the CDR3: TGTGCCAGCAGCGTAGGGGCTCCATACAATGAGCAGTTCTTC.

The V gene is TRBV19, the J gene TRBJ2-2; no firm D call. Germline loops: CDR1 LNHDA, CDR2 SQIVND (reference sequence). V was cut by 9 bases and J by 2 bases, with 16 bases left in between. CDR3 length: 15 amino acids. The CDR3, as DNA: TGTGCCAGCTTACCCCCACGGGCCAACACCGGGGAGCTGTTTTTT. It encodes CASLPPRANTGELFF.

The V gene is TRBV11-3, the J gene TRBJ1-1; maybe TRBD1 (5 bases). The germline V gene encodes CDR1 SGHNT and CDR2 YENEEA. The CDR3 is made up of 14 amino acids. Trimming took off 8 bases at V and 2 bases at J, with 15 bases between the two ends. In nucleotides, the CDR3 is TGTGCCAGCGGTCGTGAAGGGGTAAACACTGAAGCTTTCTTT. It translates to CASGREGVNTEAFF.

There are a few counts of this clonotype. This chain links TRBV7-8 with TRBJ2-7, with 9 bases fitting TRBD2. V was pared by 1 base and J by 2 bases, with 3 bases of the junction left unmatched. Germline V CDR1 and CDR2: SGHVS, FQNEAQ. This CDR3 has 15 residues. The CDR3 sequence is CASSLGGGVTYEQYF. The CDR3, as DNA: TGTGCCAGCAGCTTAGGCGGGGGGGTTACCTACGAGCAGTACTTC.

This CDR3 is CATTGQPFISSGANVLTF. As DNA, the CDR3 is TGTGCCACCACGGGACAGCCTTTTATAAGCTCTGGGGCCAACGTCCTGACTTTC. The chain has TRBV10-3 and TRBJ2-6, with TRBD1 matching 7 bases. CDR1 and CDR2 from the germline V gene are ENHRY and SYGVKD. Trimming at V came to 10 bases and at J to 0 bases, leaving 15 bases not matched to a gene. This CDR3 has 18 amino acids.

The V call is TRBV18, the J call TRBJ2-5; possibly TRBD1 for D (6 bases). Germline V gene lookup returns CDR1 KGHSH and CDR2 LQKENI. V dropped 5 bases and J dropped 0 bases, with 13 bases sitting between them. There are 15 residues in the CDR3. CDR3 residues: CASSSRTEYQETQYF. CDR3 nucleotide sequence: TGTGCCAGCTCAAGTCGGACAGAGTACCAAGAGACCCAGTACTTC. The variable domain in full, with the rest retrieved from reference TRBV18 and TRBJ2-5, is NAGVMQNPRHLVRRRGQEARLRCSPMKGHSHVYWYRQLPEEGLKFMVYLQKENIIDESGMPKERFSAEFPKEGPSILRIQQVVRGDSAAYFCASSSRTEYQETQYFGPGTRLLVL.

The gene calls are TRBV2 and TRBJ2-2; D call uncertain. V was trimmed by 2 bases and J by 5 bases, leaving 6 bases between them. CDR1 is SNHLY and CDR2 is FYNNEI in the germline V gene. CDR3 size: 13 residues. The DNA for the CDR3 is TGTGCCAGCAGTGAACTGACAACCGGGGAGCTGTTTTTT. It specifies CASSELTTGELFF.

This clonotype was seen ten or more times. J is TRBJ2-3 and V is TRBV6-1; D might be TRBD2 (6 bases). V shed 7 bases and J shed 0 bases, with 14 bases lying between them. The CDR3 is 15 amino acids. Germline lookup yields CDR1 MNHNS and CDR2 SASEGT. The CDR3 bases are TGTGCCAGCAACCGCATGGAGGGAAGCACAGATACGCAGTATTTT. Its protein is CASNRMEGSTDTQYF.

This chain connects TRBV25-1 to TRBJ1-3; TRBD1 might be the D (5 bases). This CDR3 contains 13 residues. CDR1 and CDR2 (germline): MGHDK, SYGVNS. V lost 7 bases, J lost 4 bases, and 11 bases lay in between. CDR3 region: CASTMGGGNTIYF. The CDR3 bases are TGTGCCAGCACCATGGGGGGGGGAAACACCATATATTTT.

This clonotype appeared many times. The rearrangement links TRBV7-2 to TRBJ1-1; TRBD1 matches at 7 bases. Trimming took 3 bases from V and 2 from J; bases not matched to a gene: 6. The V gene's germline CDR1 is SGHTA and CDR2 FQGNSA. This CDR3 contains 15 residues. The CDR3 sequence: CASSFLTGRNTEAFF. The DNA of the CDR3 is TGTGCCAGCAGCTTTTTGACAGGGAGAAACACTGAAGCTTTCTTT. The full variable domain, its missing parts supplied by reference TRBV7-2 and TRBJ1-1, is GAGVSQSPSNKVTEKGKDVELRCDPISGHTALYWYRQSLGQGLEFLIYFQGNSAPDKSGLPSDRFSAERTGGSVSTLTIQRTQQEDSAVYLCASSFLTGRNTEAFFGQGTRLTVV.

V is TRBV29-1 and J is TRBJ2-2; D gene uncertain. V was clipped by 1 base and J by 2 bases, with 11 bases between them. CDR3 length equals 15 residues. Per the germline V gene, CDR1 is SQVTM and CDR2 is ANQGSEA. CDR3: CSVEGDPLNTGELFF. The DNA for the CDR3 is TGCAGCGTTGAAGGCGACCCACTTAACACCGGGGAGCTGTTTTTT.